These 22 T cell receptor beta chains came from one sample sequenced in a study of cytomegalovirus exposure and HLA in healthy donors. Method: immunoSEQ multiplex PCR; TCRdb's copy keeps in-frame clones and lacks some. Of over 100,000 clones in the sample, 88% were seen once. The sequencing input was PBMCs. These receptor sequences come from a woman aged 18-35 years in good health and CMV-seropositive.

V gene TRBV9 combines with J gene TRBJ2-1; 8 nucleotides align to TRBD2. The CDR3 totals 15 residues. V gave up 4 bases and J gave up 3 bases; unmatched junction bases: 6. Germline loops: CDR1 SGDLS, CDR2 YYNGEE. CDR3 in DNA: TGTGCCAGCAGCAAGAGCGGGAGTAGCTACAATGAGCAGTTCTTC. Residues: CASSKSGSSYNEQFF.

The chain has TRBV5-1 and TRBJ2-7; D perhaps matches TRBD2 (6 bases). Per germline, CDR1 SGHRS and CDR2 YFSETQ. The CDR3 totals 14 residues. V dropped 5 bases and J dropped 7 bases, with 19 bases sitting between them. This chain's CDR3 is CASRAGSSTLEQYF. CDR3 nucleotide sequence: TGCGCCAGCAGGGCCGGGAGTTCTACGTTGGAGCAGTACTTC. Full variable domain (missing parts from reference TRBV5-1 and TRBJ2-7): KAGVTQTPRYLIKTRGQQVTLSCSPISGHRSVSWYQQTPGQGLQFLFEYFSETQRNKGNFPGRFSGRQFSNSRSEMNVSTLELGDSALYLCASRAGSSTLEQYFGPGTRLTVT.

The chain joins TRBV27 to TRBJ2-1, with TRBD2 identical over 11 bases. This CDR3 comprises 15 residues. The V segment lost 6 bases and the J segment 5 bases; nucleotides outside the gene matches: 6. Germline values: CDR1 MNHEY, CDR2 SMNVEV (reference sequence). The CDR3 DNA sequence: TGTGCCAGCAGCCTACTAGCGGGAGATAACAATGAGCAGTTCTTC. This codes for CASSLLAGDNNEQFF.

The rearrangement uses TRBV9 and TRBJ2-5, with D maybe TRBD2 (6 bases). Germline V CDR1 and CDR2: SGDLS, YYNGEE. This CDR3 comprises 14 residues. Trimming took off 0 bases at V and 5 bases at J, with 11 bases between the two ends. CDR3 amino acids: CASSVGFGGETQYF. In DNA, the CDR3 is TGTGCCAGCAGCGTAGGGTTTGGGGGGGAGACCCAGTACTTC.

This chain uses TRBV11-2 with TRBJ2-7; 7 bases align to TRBD1. The germline CDR1 and CDR2 sequences are SGHAT and FQNNGV. This CDR3 has 15 residues. The V and J ends lost 4 bases and 2 bases, in that order; junction bases with no gene match: 8. The CDR3 DNA reads as TGTGCCAGCAGCTCCCCAAGGGACAGCCCCTACGAGCAGTACTTC. Its translation: CASSSPRDSPYEQYF.

The chain combines TRBV5-4 with TRBJ2-2, with a possible D match to TRBD1 (5 bases). V dropped 4 bases and J dropped 4 bases, with 14 bases sitting between them. This CDR3 contains 15 residues. In germline, CDR1 is SGHNT, CDR2 YYREEE (reference sequence). Written as DNA, the CDR3 is TGTGCCAGCAGCCCGCCGACGGACATCACCGGGGAGCTGTTTTTT. It translates to CASSPPTDITGELFF.

V gene TRBV7-2 combines with J gene TRBJ2-6, with TRBD2 identical over 8 bases. This CDR3 has 17 amino acids. V gave up 5 bases and J gave up 1 base; unmatched junction bases: 7. From germline, CDR1 is SGHTA and CDR2 FQGNSA. CDR3 bases: TGTGCCAGCAGCCCTACCGGGGGGGGGTCTGGGGCCAACGTCCTGACTTTC. The encoded protein is CASSPTGGGSGANVLTF.

The chain combines TRBV11-2 with TRBJ2-5, with D possibly matching TRBD2 (6 bases). The V end was cut by 0 bases, the J end by 5 bases, with 13 bases between. This CDR3 is built from 15 residues. Germline V gene lookup returns CDR1 SGHAT and CDR2 FQNNGV. CDR3 sequence reads: CASSLDRGISETQYF. The CDR3 bases are TGTGCCAGCAGCTTAGATCGCGGGATCTCGGAGACCCAGTACTTC.

The chain combines TRBV29-1 with TRBJ2-3; TRBD1 agrees at 10 bases. The CDR3 length is 12 residues. CDR1 is SQVTM, CDR2 ANQGSEA, per germline. V lost 8 bases to trimming and J lost 5 bases; unmatched junction nucleotides: 4. The CDR3 DNA reads as TGCAGCCAACGGACAGGGGGAGATACGCAGTATTTT. This translates into CSQRTGGDTQYF.

The V and J genes are TRBV7-3 and TRBJ1-1; D is unclear. Trimming took 6 bases from V and 0 from J, leaving 8 bases between them. The CDR3 extends over 13 amino acids. Germline CDR1 reads SGHTA; CDR2 reads FQGTGA. Here the CDR3 reads CASRHAVNTEAFF. The CDR3 region has the DNA TGTGCCAGCAGACACGCCGTGAACACTGAAGCTTTCTTT.

V is TRBV5-1 and J is TRBJ1-1; D is unclear. Germline CDR1 and CDR2: SGHRS and YFSETQ. Trimming removed 0 bases at V and 0 bases at J, with 9 bases between. This CDR3 contains 15 residues. CDR3 coding DNA: TGCGCCAGCAGCTTGGGCGGACTCGTGAACACTGAAGCTTTCTTT. It encodes CASSLGGLVNTEAFF.

CDR3 in amino acids: CASGSPGQGAFNQPQHF. For the CDR3, the DNA is TGTGCTAGTGGTTCTCCGGGACAGGGGGCCTTCAATCAGCCCCAGCATTTT. This chain connects TRBV12-5 to TRBJ1-5, with 12 bases matching TRBD1. The V segment lost 4 bases and the J segment 3 bases; nucleotides outside the gene matches: 7. CDR1 LGHNT and CDR2 FRNRAP come from the germline V gene. The CDR3 loop spans 17 amino acids.

This clone showed up just a few times. The CDR3 DNA reads TGTGCCAGCAGTCTAGGTCACTTTCCCTACGAGCAGTACTTC. It specifies CASSLGHFPYEQYF. The chain has TRBV7-2 and TRBJ2-7; D uncertain. Germline CDR1 and CDR2: SGHTA and FQGNSA. V lost 6 bases to trimming and J lost 2 bases, with 14 bases between them. The CDR3 has 14 residues.

The gene calls are TRBV4-1 and TRBJ2-1; the match to TRBD2 covers 8 bases. V lost 4 bases to trimming and J lost 4 bases; unmatched junction nucleotides: 3. In germline, CDR1 is MGHRA, CDR2 YSYEKL. The CDR3 has 14 amino acids. CDR3 in amino acids: CASSRTSQYNEQFF. The CDR3 DNA sequence: TGCGCCAGCAGCCGGACTAGCCAGTACAATGAGCAGTTCTTC.

V is TRBV9 and J is TRBJ1-1, with 7 bases that match TRBD1. V lost 7 bases, J lost 8 bases, and 8 bases stayed unmatched. This CDR3 region has 12 residues. The V gene's germline CDR1 is SGDLS and CDR2 YYNGEE. This CDR3 reads CASSMGTAEAFF. In nucleotides, the CDR3 is TGTGCCAGCTCCATGGGGACAGCGGAAGCTTTCTTT.

This chain joins TRBV7-9 and TRBJ1-1; 10 bases are a match to TRBD1. V shed 5 bases, J shed 10 bases, and the junction held 13 bases outside the gene matches. The CDR3 totals 15 residues. Germline V gene sequence: CDR1 SEHNR, CDR2 FQNEAQ (reference sequence). The CDR3 DNA reads TGTGCCAGCAGCGCCGGGACAGGGGTTGCGGACAGAGCTTTCTTT. It encodes CASSAGTGVADRAFF.

CDR3 sequence reads: CASSVGSSGGPGYNEQFF. The CDR3 DNA is TGTGCCAGCAGCGTAGGATCTAGCGGGGGGCCGGGTTACAATGAGCAGTTCTTC. The J gene is TRBJ2-1, the V gene TRBV9; 11 bases match TRBD2. With V trimmed by 0 bases and J by 4 bases, 9 bases remained unmatched. This CDR3 spans 18 amino acids. Germline CDR1 and CDR2: SGDLS and YYNGEE. The complete variable domain, with remaining parts taken from reference TRBV9 and TRBJ2-1, reads DSGVTQTPKHLITATGQRVTLRCSPRSGDLSVYWYQQSLDQGLQFLIQYYNGEERAKGNILERFSAQQFPDLHSELNLSSLELGDSALYFCASSVGSSGGPGYNEQFFGPGTRLTVL.

The V gene is TRBV30, the J gene TRBJ2-7; D is ambiguous. CDR3 length equals 12 residues. Trimming cost V 3 bases and J 1 base, with 7 bases left between them. Per germline, CDR1 GTSNPN and CDR2 SVGIG (reference sequence). The CDR3 protein is CAWRAPSYEQYF. The CDR3 nucleotides are TGTGCCTGGAGGGCACCATCCTACGAGCAGTACTTC.

The rearrangement uses TRBV4-2 and TRBJ1-1, with a weak D call TRBD1 (5 bases). This CDR3 has 15 amino acids. Trimming removed 4 bases at V and 1 base at J, with 13 bases between. Germline V gives CDR1 LGHNA, CDR2 YNFKEQ. As DNA, the CDR3 is TGTGCCAGCAGCCCGGTGGGGCAGGCGAACACTGAAGCTTTCTTT. Translated: CASSPVGQANTEAFF.

This clone was counted between two and nine times. The chain links TRBV6-1 to TRBJ1-6, with D perhaps matching TRBD1 (5 bases). Per the germline V gene, CDR1 is MNHNS and CDR2 is SASEGT. V dropped 1 base and J dropped 10 bases, with 14 bases sitting between them. The CDR3 contains 15 residues. CDR3 amino acids: CASSEGGGGGSPLHF. The CDR3 bases are TGTGCCAGCAGTGAAGGTGGTGGGGGAGGATCACCCCTCCACTTT.

The rearrangement joins TRBV18 to TRBJ2-7; D is uncertain. V lost 2 bases, J lost 2 bases, and 10 bases lay in between. The CDR3 sequence is 14 residues long. CDR1 and CDR2 (germline): KGHSH, LQKENI. The CDR3 protein is CASSPVASPYEQYF. Here the CDR3 DNA reads TGTGCCAGCTCACCAGTCGCGTCGCCCTACGAGCAGTACTTC.

This clone was seen a few times. The rearrangement joins TRBV18 to TRBJ1-1; a weak D match, TRBD1 (6 bases). Deletions cut 6 bases from V and 3 bases from J, with 11 bases between. Germline-derived CDR1 and CDR2 are KGHSH and LQKENI. There are 13 residues in the CDR3. In DNA, the CDR3 is TGTGCCAGCTCGTCCCGGACAGACACTGAAGCTTTCTTT. Translation gives CASSSRTDTEAFF.